Reported below is one TCR beta chain. Its antigen is undetermined. It was with 60 Vbeta and 13 Jbeta primers that the PCR ran. The assay was immunoSEQ multiplex PCR, and TCRdb's table has in-frame clones only and misses some. The sample holds hundreds of thousands of clones, 65% to 85% seen once. The data stem from a study of cytomegalovirus exposure and HLA in healthy donors. The wider study: Within an early data release were about 80 million unique TCRs drawn from HLA-typed donors. Study outcomes and limitations: According to the study, around 150 TCR beta chains were cytomegalovirus-associated. Later work found that TCR association rates differed between HLA loci; DRB1 had the most and HLA-C the fewest. Links to common viral pathogens appeared, in a later analysis, for several of the most significant clusters.

V was cut by 4 bases and J by 5 bases, with 6 bases left in between. This CDR3 has 12 amino acids. Germline values: CDR1 SGHNT, CDR2 YYREEE (reference sequence). Sequencing was done on a sample of PBMCs. This TCR came from a boy aged 2 to 10 in good health and CMV-seronegative. V gene TRBV5-4 combines with J gene TRBJ1-4; D uncertain. As DNA, the CDR3 is TGTGCCAGCAGCCGAGGCAATGAAAAACTGTTTTTT. Protein: CASSRGNEKLFF. Full variable domain (rest looked up from reference TRBV5-4 and TRBJ1-4): ETGVTQSPTHLIKTRGQQVTLRCSSQSGHNTVSWYQQALGQGPQFIFQYYREEENGRGNFPPRFSGLQFPNYSSELNVNALELDDSALYLCASSRGNEKLFFGSGTQLSVL.